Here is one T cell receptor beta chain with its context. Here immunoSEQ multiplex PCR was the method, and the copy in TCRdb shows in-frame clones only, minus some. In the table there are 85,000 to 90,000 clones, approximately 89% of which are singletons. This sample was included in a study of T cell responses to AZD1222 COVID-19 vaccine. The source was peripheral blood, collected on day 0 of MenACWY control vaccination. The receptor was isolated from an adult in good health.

The CDR3 DNA sequence: TGTGCCAGCAGCCTACTAGCGGGTACGGATACGCAGTATTTT. Its translation is CASSLLAGTDTQYF. The chain combines TRBV2 with TRBJ2-3; 9 bases are shared with TRBD2. Germline CDR1 SNHLY, CDR2 FYNNEI. Losses at the gene ends were 6 bases for V and 6 bases for J; bases not matched to a gene: 7. This CDR3 contains 14 residues.